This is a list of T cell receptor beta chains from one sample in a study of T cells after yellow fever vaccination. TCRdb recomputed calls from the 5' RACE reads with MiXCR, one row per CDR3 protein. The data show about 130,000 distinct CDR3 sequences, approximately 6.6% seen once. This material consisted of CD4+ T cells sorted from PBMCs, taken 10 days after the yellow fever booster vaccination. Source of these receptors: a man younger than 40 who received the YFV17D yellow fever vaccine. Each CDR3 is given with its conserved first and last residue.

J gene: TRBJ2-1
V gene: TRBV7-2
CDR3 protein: CASSLRTGGADEQFF

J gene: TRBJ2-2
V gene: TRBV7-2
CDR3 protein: CASSLGGLAGVAGELFF

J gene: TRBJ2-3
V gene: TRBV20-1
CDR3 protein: CSANPGLQEVGTDTQYF

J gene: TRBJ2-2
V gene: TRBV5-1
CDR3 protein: CASSSQGIHTGELFF

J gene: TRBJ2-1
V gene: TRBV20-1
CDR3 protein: CSAALGGQISYNEQFF

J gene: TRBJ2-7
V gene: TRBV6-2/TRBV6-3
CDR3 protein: CASSYLASGRFEQYF

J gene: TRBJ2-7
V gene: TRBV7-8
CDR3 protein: CASSPHQEKKTYEQYF

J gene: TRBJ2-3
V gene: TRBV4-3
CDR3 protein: CASERGSGTDTQYF

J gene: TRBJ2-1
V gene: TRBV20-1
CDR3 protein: CSAPLAGLNEQFF

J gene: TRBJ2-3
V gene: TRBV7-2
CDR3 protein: CASSLAGAGLGTDTQYF

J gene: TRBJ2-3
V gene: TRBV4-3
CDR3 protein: CASSHGHYQADTQYF

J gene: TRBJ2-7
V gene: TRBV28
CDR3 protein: CASSFPGSSSYEQYF

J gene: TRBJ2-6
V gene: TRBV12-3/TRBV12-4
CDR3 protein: CAIPRGGTSGANVLTF

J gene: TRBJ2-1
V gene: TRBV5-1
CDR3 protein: CASSLGGQSSYNEQFF

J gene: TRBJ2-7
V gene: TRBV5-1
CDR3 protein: CASSRGGDYEQYF

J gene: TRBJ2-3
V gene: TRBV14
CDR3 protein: CASSQDLGSPDTQYF

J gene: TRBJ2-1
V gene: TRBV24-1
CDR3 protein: CATSDLGTSGKFEQFF

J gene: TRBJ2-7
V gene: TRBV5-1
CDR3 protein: CASSATGTATYEQYF

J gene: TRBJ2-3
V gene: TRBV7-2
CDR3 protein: CASSTGGVDTQYF

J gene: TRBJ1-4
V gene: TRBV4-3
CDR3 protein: CASSQGGGTALRDEKLFF

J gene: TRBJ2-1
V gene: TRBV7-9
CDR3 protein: CASSSSSGRGSYNEQFF

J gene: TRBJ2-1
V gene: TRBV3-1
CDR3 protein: CASSQDRYGAVSYNEQFF